The 12 T cell receptor beta chains below all came from one sample that was sequenced in a study of blood T cells in healthy people across ages. A second PCR, run for about 7 to 11 cycles, used a sample-barcoded 5' primer plus a J-beta primer mix. TCRdb itself ran the 5' RACE reads through MiXCR, one entry per CDR3 protein. The sample has roughly 680,000 distinct CDR3 sequences; approximately 21% are singletons. The sample was blood. These receptors all stem from a man between 65 and 85 years old in good health.

This clonotype has more than one count but fewer than ten. The chain couples TRBV5-1 to TRBJ2-3; 10 bases are shared with TRBD2. The CDR3 length is 20 residues. With V trimmed by 0 bases and J by 2 bases, 15 bases remained unmatched. Germline CDR1 and CDR2: SGHRS and YFSETQ. The CDR3, as DNA: TGCGCCAGCAGCTTGGCGGTACTAGGGGAGGGACTAGCGAACACAGATACGCAGTATTTT. This encodes CASSLAVLGEGLANTDTQYF.

The chain uses TRBV2 and TRBJ2-6; TRBD2 matches 7 bases. V lost 4 bases to trimming and J lost 0 bases; unmatched junction nucleotides: 6. There are 17 residues in the CDR3. CDR1 SNHLY and CDR2 FYNNEI come from the germline V gene. CDR3 sequence reads: CASSGRGDLSGANVLTF. The CDR3, as DNA: TGTGCCAGCAGTGGACGGGGGGACCTCTCTGGGGCCAACGTCCTGACTTTC.

This clonotype was picked up a small number of times. The chain joins TRBV5-4 to TRBJ2-1; 7 bases agree with TRBD2. Germline-derived CDR1 and CDR2 are SGHNT and YYREEE (reference sequence). The CDR3 consists of 14 residues. The V and J ends lost 0 bases and 10 bases, in that order; junction bases with no gene match: 7. CDR3 bases: TGTGCCAGCAGCTTGGGGACTAGTACTACAGAGCAGTTCTTC. It translates to CASSLGTSTTEQFF. Complete variable domain (other parts from reference TRBV5-4 and TRBJ2-1): ETGVTQSPTHLIKTRGQQVTLRCSSQSGHNTVSWYQQALGQGPQFIFQYYREEENGRGNFPPRFSGLQFPNYSSELNVNALELDDSALYLCASSLGTSTTEQFFGPGTRLTVL.

The chain couples TRBV12-3 or TRBV12-4 to TRBJ1-1; D unresolved. CDR3 length equals 14 residues. V lost 6 bases and J lost 4, with 15 bases in between. Here the CDR3 DNA reads TGTGCCAGCAGGACCCCGGGGTCCGGCACTGAAGCTTTCTTT. Translating it yields CASRTPGSGTEAFF.

The V gene is TRBV4-1, the J gene TRBJ2-3; D tentatively fits TRBD1 or TRBD2 (8 bases each). V was trimmed by 5 bases and J by 6 bases, leaving 24 bases between them. This CDR3 is 17 amino acids long. Looked up from germline, CDR1 is MGHRA and CDR2 is YSYEKL. The chain's CDR3 is CASSASSGTGNRDTQYF. CDR3 bases: TGCGCCAGCAGCGCGAGTAGCGGGACAGGTAATCGTGATACGCAGTATTTT.

This clonotype was seen a handful of times. The CDR3 sequence is CASSAQPPGDTDTQYF. The CDR3, as DNA: TGCGCCAGCAGTGCACAACCGCCCGGAGACACAGATACGCAGTATTTT. V and J are TRBV10-1 and TRBJ2-3; D is undetermined. The CDR3 sequence is 16 residues long. Trimming took 4 bases from V and 2 from J, leaving 16 bases between them. The germline V gene encodes CDR1 WNHNN and CDR2 SYGVQD (reference sequence).

This clonotype was detected only a few times. This chain uses TRBV4-2 with TRBJ2-6; D may be TRBD1 or TRBD2 (6 bases each). CDR1 and CDR2 (germline): LGHNA, YNFKEQ. The length of the CDR3 is 17 residues. The ends were cut back, 0 bases at V and 2 bases at J, with 11 bases in the middle. The chain's CDR3 is CASSQDPGATGANVLTF. The CDR3 coding sequence is TGTGCCAGCAGCCAAGATCCGGGGGCGACTGGGGCCAACGTCCTGACTTTC.

A note on this clonotype: It is likely a read error, because the conserved phenylalanine at the end of the CDR3 is missing. This chain uses TRBV9 with TRBJ2-5; 9 nucleotides line up with TRBD2. The DNA matches TRBJ2-7 better at its end, which makes the J call doubtful. CDR1 is SGDLS and CDR2 is YYNGEE in the germline V gene. CDR3 length: 14 amino acids. This CDR3 is CASSPTSGLYEQYL. As DNA, the CDR3 is TGTGCCAGCAGTCCCACTAGCGGGCTCTACGAGCAGTACCTC.

This clonotype was observed a few times. V gene TRBV2 combines with J gene TRBJ2-1; D possibly uses TRBD1 or TRBD2 (5 bases each). The DNA end is a closer match to TRBJ2-7, so the J assignment may be wrong. Germline lookup yields CDR1 SNHLY and CDR2 FYNNEI. This CDR3 has 15 amino acids. The CDR3 DNA follows: TGTGCCAGCAGTGAATCCGGGACGGAAACCTACGAGCAGTACTTC. It translates to CASSESGTETYEQYF.

Written as DNA, the CDR3 is TGTGCCAGCAGTGTGGGACAGGCCTATGGCTACACCTTC. Translated, it gives CASSVGQAYGYTF. The genes are TRBV6-1 and TRBJ1-2; 8 positions match TRBD1. The germline V gene encodes CDR1 MNHNS and CDR2 SASEGT. V shed 4 bases, J shed 4 bases, and the junction held 2 bases outside the gene matches. The CDR3 covers 13 residues.

In this sample, this clonotype turned up a few times. The V and J genes are TRBV7-9 and TRBJ2-7, with D tentatively TRBD1 or TRBD2 (5 bases each). CDR3 length equals 14 residues. The germline V gene has CDR1 SEHNR and CDR2 FQNEAQ (reference sequence). V lost 5 bases and J lost 2, with 13 bases in between. The DNA for the CDR3 is TGTGCCAGCAGCAGGGGACCGCCGCCCTACGAGCAGTACTTC. Its translation is CASSRGPPPYEQYF.

This clonotype was observed a few times. The rearrangement joins TRBV20-1 to TRBJ2-4; 7 bases match TRBD1. V was pared by 2 bases and J by 5 bases, with 12 bases of the junction left unmatched. CDR3 length: 16 residues. Germline V gene data show CDR1 as DFQATT and CDR2 as SNEGSKA (reference sequence). DNA for the CDR3: TGCAGTGCTAGACTCGACAGGGTCGTTCGTGAAAACATTCAGTACTTC. Encoded protein: CSARLDRVVRENIQYF.